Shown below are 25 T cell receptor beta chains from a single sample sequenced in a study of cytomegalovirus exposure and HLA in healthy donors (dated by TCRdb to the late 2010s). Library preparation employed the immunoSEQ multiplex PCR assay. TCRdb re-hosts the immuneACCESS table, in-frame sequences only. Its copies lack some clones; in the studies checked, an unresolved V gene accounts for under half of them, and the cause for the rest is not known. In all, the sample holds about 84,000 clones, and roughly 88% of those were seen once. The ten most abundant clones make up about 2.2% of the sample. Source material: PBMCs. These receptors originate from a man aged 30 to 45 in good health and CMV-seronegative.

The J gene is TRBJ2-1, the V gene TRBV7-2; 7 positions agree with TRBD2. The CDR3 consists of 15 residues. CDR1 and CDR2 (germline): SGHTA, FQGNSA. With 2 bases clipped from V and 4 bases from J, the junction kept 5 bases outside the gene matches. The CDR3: CASSLRWGGYNEQFF. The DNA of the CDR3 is TGTGCCAGCAGCTTACGGTGGGGGGGTTACAATGAGCAGTTCTTC.

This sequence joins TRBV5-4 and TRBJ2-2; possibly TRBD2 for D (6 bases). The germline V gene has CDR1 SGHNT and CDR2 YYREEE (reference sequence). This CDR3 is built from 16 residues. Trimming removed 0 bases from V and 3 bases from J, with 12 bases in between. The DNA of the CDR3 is TGTGCCAGCAGCTTGGTCGCGGGATCGTACACCGGGGAGCTGTTTTTT. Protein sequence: CASSLVAGSYTGELFF.

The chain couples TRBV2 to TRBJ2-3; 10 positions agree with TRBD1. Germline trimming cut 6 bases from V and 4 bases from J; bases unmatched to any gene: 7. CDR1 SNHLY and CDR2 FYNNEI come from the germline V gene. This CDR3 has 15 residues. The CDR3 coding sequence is TGTGCCAGCAGGGAGGACAGGGGGTTTGCAGATACGCAGTATTTT. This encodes CASREDRGFADTQYF.

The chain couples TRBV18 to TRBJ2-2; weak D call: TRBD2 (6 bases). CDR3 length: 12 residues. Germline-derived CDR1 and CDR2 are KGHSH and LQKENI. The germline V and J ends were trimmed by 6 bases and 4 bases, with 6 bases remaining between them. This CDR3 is CASSGGTGELFF. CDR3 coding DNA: TGTGCCAGCTCCGGGGGCACCGGGGAGCTGTTTTTT.

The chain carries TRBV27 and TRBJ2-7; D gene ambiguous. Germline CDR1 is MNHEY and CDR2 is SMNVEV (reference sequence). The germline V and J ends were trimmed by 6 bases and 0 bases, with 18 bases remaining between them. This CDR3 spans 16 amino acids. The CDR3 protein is CASRQSLAPGSYEQYF. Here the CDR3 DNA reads TGTGCCAGCAGGCAATCGTTAGCACCTGGCTCCTACGAGCAGTACTTC.

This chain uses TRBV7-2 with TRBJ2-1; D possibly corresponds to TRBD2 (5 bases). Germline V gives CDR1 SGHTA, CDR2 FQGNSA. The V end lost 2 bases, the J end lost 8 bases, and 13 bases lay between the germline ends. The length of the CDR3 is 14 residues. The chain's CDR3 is CASSLFTRTHEQFF. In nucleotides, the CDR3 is TGTGCCAGCAGCTTATTTACTAGGACCCATGAGCAGTTCTTC.

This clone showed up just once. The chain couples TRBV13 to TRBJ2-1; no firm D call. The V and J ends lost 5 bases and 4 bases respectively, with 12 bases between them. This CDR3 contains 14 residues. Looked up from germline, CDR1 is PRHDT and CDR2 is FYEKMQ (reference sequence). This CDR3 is CASSAISGYNEQFF. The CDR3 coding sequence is TGTGCCAGCAGCGCGATTTCCGGGTACAATGAGCAGTTCTTC.

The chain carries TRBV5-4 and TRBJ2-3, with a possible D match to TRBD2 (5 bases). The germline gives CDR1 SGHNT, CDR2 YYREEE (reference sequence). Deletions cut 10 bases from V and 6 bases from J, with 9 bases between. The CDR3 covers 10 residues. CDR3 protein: CAEGSDTQYF. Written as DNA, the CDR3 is TGTGCCGAAGGGAGTGATACGCAGTATTTT. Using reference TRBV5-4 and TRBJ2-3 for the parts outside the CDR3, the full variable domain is ETGVTQSPTHLIKTRGQQVTLRCSSQSGHNTVSWYQQALGQGPQFIFQYYREEENGRGNFPPRFSGLQFPNYSSELNVNALELDDSALYLCAEGSDTQYFGPGTRLTVL.

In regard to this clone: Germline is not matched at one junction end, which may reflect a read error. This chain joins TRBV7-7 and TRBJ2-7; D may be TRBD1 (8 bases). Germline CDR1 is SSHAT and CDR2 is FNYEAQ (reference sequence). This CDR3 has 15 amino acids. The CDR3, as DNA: TGTGCTAGCAGCTTAGGAACAGGGGGGGTCTACGAGCAGTACTTC. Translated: CASSLGTGGVYEQYF. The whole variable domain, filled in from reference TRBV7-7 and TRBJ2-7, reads GAGVSQSPRYKVTKRGQDVTLRCDPISSHATLYWYQQALGQGPEFLTYFNYEAQPDKSGLPSDRFSAERPEGSISTLTIQRTEQRDSAMYRCASSLGTGGVYEQYFGPGTRLTVT.

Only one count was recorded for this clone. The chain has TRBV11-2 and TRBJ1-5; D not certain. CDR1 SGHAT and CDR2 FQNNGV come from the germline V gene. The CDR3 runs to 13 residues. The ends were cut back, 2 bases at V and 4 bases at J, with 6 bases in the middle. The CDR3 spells CASSLSRNQPQHF. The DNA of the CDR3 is TGTGCCAGCAGCTTATCGAGGAATCAGCCCCAGCATTTT.

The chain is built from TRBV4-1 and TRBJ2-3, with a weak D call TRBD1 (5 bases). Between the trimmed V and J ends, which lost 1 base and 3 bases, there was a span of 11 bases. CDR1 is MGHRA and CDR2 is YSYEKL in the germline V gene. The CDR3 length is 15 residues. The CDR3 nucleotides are TGCGCCAGCAGCCAAGCTCAGGGTGGTACAGATACGCAGTATTTT. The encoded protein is CASSQAQGGTDTQYF.

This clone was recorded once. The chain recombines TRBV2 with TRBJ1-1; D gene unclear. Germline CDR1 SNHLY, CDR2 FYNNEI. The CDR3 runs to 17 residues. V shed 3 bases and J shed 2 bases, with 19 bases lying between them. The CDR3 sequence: CASSDSGGFRFNTEAFF. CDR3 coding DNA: TGTGCCAGCAGTGACAGTGGCGGATTTAGGTTCAACACTGAAGCTTTCTTT.

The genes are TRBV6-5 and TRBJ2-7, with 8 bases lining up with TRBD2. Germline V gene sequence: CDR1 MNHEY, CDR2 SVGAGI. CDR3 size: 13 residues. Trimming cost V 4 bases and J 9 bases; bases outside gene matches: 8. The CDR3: CASSSPGLARQYF. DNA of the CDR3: TGTGCCAGCAGTTCTCCCGGACTAGCTCGGCAGTACTTC.

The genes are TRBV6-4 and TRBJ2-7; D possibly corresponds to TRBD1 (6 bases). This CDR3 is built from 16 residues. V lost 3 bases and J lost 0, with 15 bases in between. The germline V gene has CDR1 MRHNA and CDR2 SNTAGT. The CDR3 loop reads CASSEKTTGSSYEQYF. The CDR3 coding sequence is TGTGCCAGCAGTGAAAAAACGACAGGAAGCTCCTACGAGCAGTACTTC.

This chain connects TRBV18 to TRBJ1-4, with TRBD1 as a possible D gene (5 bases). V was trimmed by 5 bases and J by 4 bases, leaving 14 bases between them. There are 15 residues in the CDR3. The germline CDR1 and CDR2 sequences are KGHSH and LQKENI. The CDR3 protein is CASSAPSGDNEKLFF. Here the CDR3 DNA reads TGTGCCAGCTCAGCCCCGTCGGGGGATAATGAAAAACTGTTTTTT.

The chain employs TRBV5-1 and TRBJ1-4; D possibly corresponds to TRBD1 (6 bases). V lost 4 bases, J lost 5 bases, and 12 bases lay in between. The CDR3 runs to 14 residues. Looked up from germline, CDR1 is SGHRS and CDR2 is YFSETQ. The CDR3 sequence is CASSIDRRNEKLFF. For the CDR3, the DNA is TGCGCCAGCAGCATCGACAGGAGGAATGAAAAACTGTTTTTT.

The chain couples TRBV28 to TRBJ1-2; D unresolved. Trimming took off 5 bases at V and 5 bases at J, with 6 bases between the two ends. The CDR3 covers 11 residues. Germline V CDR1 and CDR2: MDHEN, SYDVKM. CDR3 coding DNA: TGTGCCAGCAGTATTTCTTATGGCTACACCTTC. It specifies CASSISYGYTF.

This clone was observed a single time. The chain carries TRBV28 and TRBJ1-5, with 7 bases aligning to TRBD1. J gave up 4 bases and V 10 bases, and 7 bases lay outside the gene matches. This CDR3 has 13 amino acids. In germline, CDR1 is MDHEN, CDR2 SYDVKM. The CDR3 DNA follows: TGTGCCACCACCCCGACAGGGAATCAGCCCCAGCATTTT. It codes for CATTPTGNQPQHF.

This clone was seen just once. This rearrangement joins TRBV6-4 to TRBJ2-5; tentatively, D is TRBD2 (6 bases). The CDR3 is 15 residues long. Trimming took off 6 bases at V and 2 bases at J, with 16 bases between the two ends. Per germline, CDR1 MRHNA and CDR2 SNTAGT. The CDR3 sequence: CASSARAGAQETQYF. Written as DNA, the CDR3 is TGTGCCAGCAGCGCTCGAGCGGGTGCTCAAGAGACCCAGTACTTC.

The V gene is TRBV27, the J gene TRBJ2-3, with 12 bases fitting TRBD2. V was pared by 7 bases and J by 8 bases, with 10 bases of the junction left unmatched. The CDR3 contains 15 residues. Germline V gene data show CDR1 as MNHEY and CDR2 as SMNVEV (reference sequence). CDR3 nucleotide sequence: TGTGCCAGCATTGCGTCTGGACTAGCGGGACGTACGCAGTATTTT. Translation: CASIASGLAGRTQYF.

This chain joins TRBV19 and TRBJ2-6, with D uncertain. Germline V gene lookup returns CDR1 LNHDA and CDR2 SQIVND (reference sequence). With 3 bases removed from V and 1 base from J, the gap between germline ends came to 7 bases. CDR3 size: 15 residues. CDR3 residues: CASSIERSGANVLTF. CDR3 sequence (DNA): TGTGCCAGTAGTATCGAGAGGTCTGGGGCCAACGTCCTGACTTTC.

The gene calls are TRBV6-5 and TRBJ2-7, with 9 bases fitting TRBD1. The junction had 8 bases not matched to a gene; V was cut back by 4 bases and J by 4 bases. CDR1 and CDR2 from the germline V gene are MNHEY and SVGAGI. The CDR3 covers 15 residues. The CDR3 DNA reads TGTGCCAGCAGTTCCCCCCGGGACAGGGATTACGAGCAGTACTTC. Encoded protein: CASSSPRDRDYEQYF.

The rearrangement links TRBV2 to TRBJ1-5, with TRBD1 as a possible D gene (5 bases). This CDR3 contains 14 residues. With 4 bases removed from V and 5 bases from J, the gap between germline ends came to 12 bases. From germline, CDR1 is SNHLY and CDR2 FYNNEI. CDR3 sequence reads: CASSVALTDQPQHF. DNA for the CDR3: TGTGCCAGCAGTGTGGCATTGACAGATCAGCCCCAGCATTTT. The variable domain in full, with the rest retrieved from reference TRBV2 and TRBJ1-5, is EPEVTQTPSHQVTQMGQEVILRCVPISNHLYFYWYRQILGQKVEFLVSFYNNEISEKSEIFDDQFSVERPDGSNFTLKIRSTKLEDSAMYFCASSVALTDQPQHFGDGTRLSIL.

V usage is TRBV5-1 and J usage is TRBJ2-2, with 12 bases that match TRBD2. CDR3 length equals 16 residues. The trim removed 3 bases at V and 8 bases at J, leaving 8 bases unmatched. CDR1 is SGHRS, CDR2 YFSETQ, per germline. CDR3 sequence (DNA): TGCGCCAGCAGCTCCGTACTAGCGGGAGGCGTGGGGGAGCTGTTTTTT. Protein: CASSSVLAGGVGELFF.

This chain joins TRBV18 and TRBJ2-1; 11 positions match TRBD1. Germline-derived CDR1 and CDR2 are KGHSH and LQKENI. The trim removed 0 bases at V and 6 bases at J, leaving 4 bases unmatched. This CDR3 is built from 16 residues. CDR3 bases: TGTGCCAGCTCACCACCCGGACAGGGGGCGATCAATGAGCAGTTCTTC. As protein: CASSPPGQGAINEQFF.